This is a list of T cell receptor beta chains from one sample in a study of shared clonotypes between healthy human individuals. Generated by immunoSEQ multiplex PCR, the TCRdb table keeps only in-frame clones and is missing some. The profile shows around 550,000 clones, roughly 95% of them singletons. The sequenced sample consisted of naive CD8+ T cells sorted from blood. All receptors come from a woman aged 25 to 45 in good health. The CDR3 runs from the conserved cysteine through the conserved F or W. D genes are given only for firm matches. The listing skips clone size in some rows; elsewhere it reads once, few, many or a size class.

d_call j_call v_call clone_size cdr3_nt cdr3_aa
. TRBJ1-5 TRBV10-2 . TGCGCCAGCAGTGAGGGGGTCCAGCCCCAGCATTTT CASSEGVQPQHF
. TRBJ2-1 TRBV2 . TGTGCCAGCAATCCGAGTAGTGAGCAGTTCTTC CASNPSSEQFF
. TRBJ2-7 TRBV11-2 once TGTGCCAGCAGCCCCGGGACTGCATACGAGCAGTACTTC CASSPGTAYEQYF
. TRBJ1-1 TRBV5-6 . TGTGCCAGCAGCTTGGACAGCTTGAACACTGAAGCTTTCTTT CASSLDSLNTEAFF
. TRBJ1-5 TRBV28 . TGTGCCAGCAGTTTAGTGACTACGAGAGGCAATCAGCCCCAGCATTTT CASSLVTTRGNQPQHF
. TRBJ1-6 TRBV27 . TGTGCCAGCCGCCTGGTAGGGTCGAATTCACCCCTCCACTTT CASRLVGSNSPLHF
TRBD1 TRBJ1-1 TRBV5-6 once TGTGCCAGCAGCATTACCTTACCCTCGACAGGGCTGACTGAAGCTTTCTTT CASSITLPSTGLTEAFF
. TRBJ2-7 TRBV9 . TGTGCCAGCAGCCCGGACTCGAGCTCCTACGAGCAGTACTTC CASSPDSSSYEQYF
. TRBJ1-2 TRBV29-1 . TGCAGCTTTGGACAGCCAACTATCGGCTACACCTTC CSFGQPTIGYTF
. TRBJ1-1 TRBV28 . TGTGCCAGCAGTTTCCTAAACGCAGGGTTCGGGACTGAAGCTTTCTTT CASSFLNAGFGTEAFF
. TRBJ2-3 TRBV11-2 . TGTGCCAGCAGCTTAGCAGATACGCAGTATTTT CASSLADTQYF
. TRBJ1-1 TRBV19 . TGTGCCAGTAGTATTAGTCAGGGAGAAACTGAAGCTTTCTTT CASSISQGETEAFF
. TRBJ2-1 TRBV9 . TGTGCCAGCAGCCCAGGAATGGCCAATGAGCAGTTCTTC CASSPGMANEQFF
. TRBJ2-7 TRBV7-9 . TGTGCCAGCAGCTTAGACCCCACAACCGAGCAGTACTTC CASSLDPTTEQYF
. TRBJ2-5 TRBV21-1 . TGTGTCTACAAGCCGGGACTGAGGGGTAAGACCCAGTACTTC CVYKPGLRGKTQYF
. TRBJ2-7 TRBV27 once TGTGCCAGCAGTTTACGGGGTTCCTACGAGCAGTACTTC CASSLRGSYEQYF
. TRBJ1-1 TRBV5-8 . TGTGCCAGCAGCTTGGGGGGCGCGGGGCACACTGAAGCTTTCTTT CASSLGGAGHTEAFF
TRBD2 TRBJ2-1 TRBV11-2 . TGTGCCAGCAGCTTACTCCTAGCGGGAGAGGGTGAGCAGTTCTTC CASSLLLAGEGEQFF
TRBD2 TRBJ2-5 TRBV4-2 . TGTGCCAGCAGCCAAGAAGACTTGTCGACTAGCGGACAAGAGACCCAGTACTTC CASSQEDLSTSGQETQYF
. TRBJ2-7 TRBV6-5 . TGTGCCAGCACCCCCTTCTCGGGCAGTTCGTACGAGCAGTACTTC CASTPFSGSSYEQYF
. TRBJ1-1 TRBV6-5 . TGTGCCAGCAGTTACTCGATGGAAGGGGCTTTCTTT CASSYSMEGAFF
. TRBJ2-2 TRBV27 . TGTGCCAGCAGACAGGGCACCGGGGAGCTGTTTTTT CASRQGTGELFF
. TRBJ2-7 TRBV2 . TGTGCCAGCAGTTACTCCGGGACGGGCAGGGGGTACTTC CASSYSGTGRGYF
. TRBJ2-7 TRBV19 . TGTGCCAGTAGTATCTGGGCAGGGGCTCACGAGCAGTACTTC CASSIWAGAHEQYF
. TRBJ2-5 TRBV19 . TGTGCCAGTAGTATTGAGCCGGGCGGCCAGTACTTC CASSIEPGGQYF
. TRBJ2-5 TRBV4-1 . TGCGCCAGCAGCCAAGTTTTTAAGCAAAAGCGATGGGAGACCCAGTACTTC CASSQVFKQKRWETQYF
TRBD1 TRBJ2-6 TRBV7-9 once TGTGCCATCATACAAGGACAGGGTTTCTCTGGGGCCAACGTCCTGACTTTC CAIIQGQGFSGANVLTF
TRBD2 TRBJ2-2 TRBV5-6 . TGTGCCAGCAGCCATGGGACTAGCGGGAACACCGGGGAGCTGTTTTTT CASSHGTSGNTGELFF
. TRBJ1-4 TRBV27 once TGTGCCAGCAGTTTTCCCCGAGGGGGGGCTAATGAAAAACTGTTTTTT CASSFPRGGANEKLFF
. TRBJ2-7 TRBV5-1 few TGCGCCAGCAGCTTACATAGCGGCACCTACGAGCAGTACTTC CASSLHSGTYEQYF
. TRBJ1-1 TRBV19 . TGTGCCAGTAGTATTACTGTCTGGAGCACTGAAGCTTTCTTT CASSITVWSTEAFF
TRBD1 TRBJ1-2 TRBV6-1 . TGTGCCAGCAGTGGGGACAGTATAATCTCCTATGGCTACACCTTC CASSGDSIISYGYTF
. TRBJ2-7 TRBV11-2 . TGTGCCAGCAGTCACGTTACAGGCGATCGGAGGGACGAGCAGTACTTC CASSHVTGDRRDEQYF
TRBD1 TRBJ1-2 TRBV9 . TGTGCCAGCAGGGCCTTCGGGACAGGCCCCTCGGGGGATGGCTACACCTTC CASRAFGTGPSGDGYTF
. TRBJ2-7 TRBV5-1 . TGCGCCAGCAGAAGCCCCGCAAACGAGCAGTACTTC CASRSPANEQYF
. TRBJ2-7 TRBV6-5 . TGTGCCAGCCGAGGGGCCCGAAGGGGCGAGCAGTACTTC CASRGARRGEQYF
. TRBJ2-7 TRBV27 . TGTGCCAGCTCCACCGCGGCGGGCTTAGAGCAGTACTTC CASSTAAGLEQYF
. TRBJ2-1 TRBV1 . TGCACCAGCAGCCAAGAGAAAGCGGGAGAGGTCAATGAGCAGTTCTTC CTSSQEKAGEVNEQFF
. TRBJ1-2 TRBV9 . TGTGCCAGCAGCGGCAGGGATATTATCTATGGCTACACCTTC CASSGRDIIYGYTF
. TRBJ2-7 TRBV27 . TGTGCCAGCAGTTATACCGGGGACTACGAGCAGTACTTC CASSYTGDYEQYF
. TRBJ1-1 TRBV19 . TGTGCCAGTAGTATTGGGGGAATGAACACTGAAGCTTTCTTT CASSIGGMNTEAFF
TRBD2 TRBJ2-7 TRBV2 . TGTGCCAGCCGGGGACTAGCCTACGAGCAGTACTTC CASRGLAYEQYF
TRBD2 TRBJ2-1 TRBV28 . TGTGCCAGCAGTGGCGGGAGACTCTACAATGAGCAGTTCTTC CASSGGRLYNEQFF
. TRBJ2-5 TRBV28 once TGTGCCAGCAGTGGCCGGGTCCATCTGTACTTC CASSGRVHLYF
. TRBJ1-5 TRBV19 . TGTGCCAGTAAGGGCCAAAACAATCAGCCCCAGCATTTT CASKGQNNQPQHF